These 18 T cell receptor beta chains came from one sample sequenced in a study of CD8+CD57+ T cells in acquired aplastic anemia. Sequencing was done on patients that had shown CD8+CD57+ cell expansion by flow cytometry. Profiles of TCR beta VDJ and CDR3 were generated from a genomic DNA template. One entry per CDR3 protein, called by TCRdb with MiXCR from the reads. Of hundreds of thousands of distinct CDR3 sequences listed, approximately 33% are singletons. Sequencing was done on a sample of sorted CD4+, CD8+, or CD8+CD57+ T cells (not recorded which) from PBMCs. The receptors were sampled from a human donor with aplastic anemia.

This clonotype was counted many times. The chain employs TRBV7-9 and TRBJ1-1; D remains ambiguous. CDR1 and CDR2 from the germline V gene are SEHNR and FQNEAQ (reference sequence). Between the trimmed V and J ends, which lost 5 bases and 1 base, there was a span of 11 bases. The CDR3 runs 14 residues. The CDR3 is CASSLSHRNTEAFF. CDR3 DNA: TGTGCCAGCAGCCTCAGTCACCGGAACACTGAAGCTTTCTTT.

J is TRBJ1-2 and V is TRBV24-1; D is perhaps TRBD1 (5 bases). The germline V and J ends were trimmed by 2 bases and 5 bases, with 11 bases remaining between them. Germline loops: CDR1 KGHDR, CDR2 SFDVKD. The CDR3 is made up of 14 amino acids. CDR3 sequence: CATSDSSGGYGYTF. In DNA form, the CDR3 reads TGTGCCACCAGTGATTCTAGCGGGGGGTATGGCTACACCTTC.

V gene TRBV20-1 combines with J gene TRBJ1-2; 8 bases agree with TRBD1. J lost 6 bases, V lost 4 bases, and 4 bases had no gene match. The CDR3 loop spans 12 amino acids. Germline V gives CDR1 DFQATT, CDR2 SNEGSKA (reference sequence). The CDR3 region is CSATGQVDGYTF. CDR3 sequence (DNA): TGCAGTGCTACGGGACAGGTGGATGGCTACACCTTC.

The chain joins TRBV6-1 to TRBJ2-2; possible D gene TRBD1, 6 bases. This CDR3 region has 17 residues. CDR1 is MNHNS and CDR2 is SASEGT in the germline V gene. V shed 1 base and J shed 4 bases, with 16 bases lying between them. This CDR3 reads CASSEEAGVSFTGELFF. In nucleotides, the CDR3 is TGTGCCAGCAGTGAAGAAGCAGGGGTCTCGTTCACCGGGGAGCTGTTTTTT.

This clonotype was detected ten times or more. The rearrangement links TRBV19 to TRBJ2-5; D might be TRBD1 or TRBD2, each matching 6 bases. This CDR3 region has 15 residues. Per germline, CDR1 LNHDA and CDR2 SQIVND (reference sequence). Deletions cut 2 bases from V and 5 bases from J, with 15 bases between. The CDR3 coding sequence is TGTGCCAGTAGTATATCAGGGGAGAGCGGGGAGACCCAGTACTTC. Its translation: CASSISGESGETQYF.

The table lists this clonotype with many counts. The chain has TRBV6-1 and TRBJ1-6; D remains unclear. Trimming pared 6 bases from V and 10 bases from J, leaving 13 bases between. Germline V gives CDR1 MNHNS, CDR2 SASEGT. The CDR3 is made up of 13 amino acids. The CDR3 loop reads CASSPLANSPLHF. The CDR3 DNA reads TGTGCCAGCAGCCCGCTGGCGAACTCACCCCTCCACTTT.

This clonotype was seen more than once but under ten times. CDR3 in DNA: TGTGCCAGCTCACCAGGGATGACAGATACGCAGTATTTT. It translates to CASSPGMTDTQYF. This chain uses TRBV18 with TRBJ2-3; D unresolved. V was shortened by 2 bases and J by 3 bases, with 6 bases between the two germline ends. The CDR3 contains 13 residues. Per germline, CDR1 KGHSH and CDR2 LQKENI.

Ten or more counts support this clonotype. V is TRBV7-9 and J is TRBJ1-5, with TRBD1 matching 8 bases. CDR1 and CDR2 (germline): SEHNR, FQNEAQ (reference sequence). Trimming cost V 4 bases and J 0 bases; bases outside gene matches: 5. The CDR3 extends over 16 amino acids. The CDR3 loop reads CASSSTGEGSNQPQHF. As DNA, the CDR3 is TGTGCCAGCAGCTCGACAGGGGAAGGTAGCAATCAGCCCCAGCATTTT.

This clonotype was observed a handful of times. This chain connects TRBV19 to TRBJ1-4; the match to TRBD1 covers 10 bases. Germline V gene sequence: CDR1 LNHDA, CDR2 SQIVND (reference sequence). V lost 5 bases and J lost 7; bases outside the gene matches: 7. The length of the CDR3 is 15 residues. In DNA form, the CDR3 reads TGTGCCAGTAGTGAGCTCGGACAGGGGGTTGAAAAACTGTTTTTT. Encoded protein: CASSELGQGVEKLFF.

There are a few counts of this clonotype. The genes are TRBV7-8 and TRBJ1-1; maybe TRBD1 (5 bases). Germline CDR1 SGHVS, CDR2 FQNEAQ. The CDR3 covers 14 residues. V was shortened by 5 bases and J by 0 bases, with 10 bases between the two germline ends. Written as DNA, the CDR3 is TGTGCCAGCAGCCAAGAGGGGATGAACACTGAAGCTTTCTTT. The encoded protein is CASSQEGMNTEAFF.

This clonotype occurred many times. The chain recombines TRBV20-1 with TRBJ2-1; 12 bases fit TRBD2. CDR3 length: 13 amino acids. The junction had 1 base not matched to a gene; V was cut back by 5 bases and J by 5 bases. The germline gives CDR1 DFQATT, CDR2 SNEGSKA (reference sequence). The DNA for the CDR3 is TGCAGTGCTCGGACTAGCGGGAACAATGAGCAGTTCTTC. It specifies CSARTSGNNEQFF.

This clonotype showed up just once. The CDR3 end shows no conserved phenylalanine or tryptophan, and so a read error is likely. The rearrangement joins TRBV20-1 to TRBJ2-5, with 12 bases aligning to TRBD2. Germline CDR1 DFQATT, CDR2 SNEGSKA (reference sequence). This CDR3 is built from 17 residues. The V segment lost 6 bases and the J segment 2 bases; nucleotides outside the gene matches: 13. CDR3 bases: TGCAGTGCAGGAAGACTAGCGGGGGCGATTAAACAAGAGACCCAGTACTCC. It encodes CSAGRLAGAIKQETQYS.

A word on this clonotype: Being one base from a much bigger clone, this may be a read error. The V and J genes are TRBV10-3 and TRBJ2-1; possibly TRBD2 for D (6 bases). Germline V gene lookup returns CDR1 ENHRY and CDR2 SYGVKD. This CDR3 is built from 15 residues. In DNA, the CDR3 is TGTACCATCAGTGAGTCGGACTATAACTCCAATGAGCAGTTCTTC. It yields the protein CTISESDYNSNEQFF.

This clonotype was found a few times. This chain connects TRBV7-3 to TRBJ2-5, with 8 bases matching TRBD2. Trimming took 4 bases from V and 5 from J; bases not matched to a gene: 9. The germline CDR1 and CDR2 sequences are SGHTA and FQGTGA. This CDR3 contains 15 residues. CDR3 coding DNA: TGTGCCAGCAGCTCCGGAACTAGCGGTGTTGAGACCCAGTACTTC. It encodes CASSSGTSGVETQYF.

V gene TRBV6-4 combines with J gene TRBJ2-1; 7 bases agree with TRBD2. The V gene end was trimmed by 4 bases and the J gene end by 1 base; junction bases not matched to a gene: 10. Germline CDR1 and CDR2: MRHNA and SNTAGT. The CDR3 contains 17 residues. The CDR3 sequence is CASSGRAGVESYNEQFF. In DNA form, the CDR3 reads TGTGCCAGCAGTGGCCGCGCGGGAGTTGAGTCCTACAATGAGCAGTTCTTC.

As for this clonotype: In this CDR3 the conserved last residue, phenylalanine or tryptophan, is missing, so a read error is likely. The chain joins TRBV15 to TRBJ2-2, with TRBD2 matching 8 bases. There are 17 residues in the CDR3. V lost 0 bases to trimming and J lost 6 bases; unmatched junction nucleotides: 9. The germline V gene encodes CDR1 LNHNV and CDR2 YYDKDF (reference sequence). The CDR3 is CATSRDSAGGYAGELFS. In DNA, the CDR3 is TGTGCCACCAGCAGAGACTCGGCGGGAGGTTACGCCGGGGAGCTGTTTTCT.

The chain uses TRBV19 and TRBJ2-2; no definite D call. The CDR3 contains 14 residues. Deletions cut 4 bases from V and 1 base from J, with 7 bases between. Per germline, CDR1 LNHDA and CDR2 SQIVND (reference sequence). This CDR3 reads CASSKVMNTGELFF. In DNA, the CDR3 is TGTGCCAGTAGTAAAGTGATGAACACCGGGGAGCTGTTTTTT.

Regarding this clonotype: A read error may be the cause here, since a much bigger clone is one base away. The chain joins TRBV7-2 to TRBJ1-2; D gene unclear. Germline V gives CDR1 SGHTA, CDR2 FQGNSA. The CDR3 runs to 14 residues. CDR3 in DNA: TGTGCCAGCAGCTTCCTAAGGGCGGGCTATGGCTGCACCTTC. This codes for CASSFLRAGYGCTF.